The present T cell receptor (beta chain) was sequenced within a study of cytomegalovirus exposure and HLA in healthy donors. For the study at large: Early released data comprised tens of millions of unique TCRs from HLA-typed donors.

Study findings and constraints: Most TCR beta V segments were productive about 87% or about 30% of the time in an earlier analysis. The number of N-insertions in an Asian-associated ancestry cluster was reportedly below the 666-donor mean in a later analysis.

When sampled, the donors appeared nominally healthy, though they likely had unrecorded immune exposures. Comment on this clone: The antigen remains undetermined.

PCR involved 60 Vbeta and 13 Jbeta primers. This table comes from immunoSEQ multiplex PCR, and its TCRdb copy is limited to in-frame clones, with some not included. This sample has fewer than 200,000 clones, with more than 80% found just once. CDR3 size: 14 residues. The germline CDR1 and CDR2 sequences are SNHLY and FYNNEI. V lost 7 bases, J lost 7 bases, and 18 bases lay in between. This TCR was recovered from a woman aged 50 to 60 in good health and CMV-seronegative. Sequences were obtained from PBMCs. The rearrangement joins TRBV2 to TRBJ2-3, with TRBD1 as a possible D gene (6 bases). This CDR3 reads CASTSGGLSYTQYF. The CDR3 nucleotides read TGTGCCAGCACGAGTGGGGGCCTCTCCTATACGCAGTATTTT.